This T cell receptor (beta chain) was recovered during a study of response to subunit inactivated influenza vaccine. Study outcomes and limitations: Authors suggested few new T cells are recruited by each seasonal influenza vaccination.

TCRdb reprocessed the RT-PCR reads via MiXCR and lists one record per CDR3 protein. Counted here are more than 400,000 distinct CDR3 sequences, approximately 7.3% occurring once; the ten biggest clones make up about 12%. Germline V gives CDR1 MNHEY, CDR2 SVGAGI. V was shortened by 0 bases and J by 8 bases, with 13 bases between the two germline ends. The CDR3 has 14 amino acids. This clonotype came up a few times. Its target is not known. Sequenced material: PBMCs from blood, taken about 23 months after vaccination. This sequence originates from a man between 50 and 75 years old who received an inactivated influenza vaccine. The gene calls are TRBV6-5 and TRBJ1-2; D is perhaps TRBD1 (5 bases). CDR3: CASSYSTGGAGYTF. The CDR3 region has the DNA TGTGCCAGCAGTTACTCGACGGGAGGGGCGGGCTACACCTTC.